Listed here are 10 T cell receptor beta chains from one sample, sequenced in a study of T cells in localized non-small cell lung cancer (dated by TCRdb to 2020 to 2021). Libraries came from the immunoSEQ multiplex PCR assay. TCRdb took this table from immuneACCESS and kept in-frame rearrangements with V and J called. Such tables lack part of the clones; where checked against another copy, unresolved V genes explain under half of the gap, and the rest is unexplained. The sample table records some 20,000 clones; approximately 91% of these occur just once. The top ten clones comprise approximately 2.5% of the sample. The material sequenced was peripheral blood, taken before any cancer treatment. All receptors come from a woman aged 40-70 years with stage I lung adenocarcinoma.

This clone was recorded once. This sequence joins TRBV27 and TRBJ2-2; D is unclear. Trimming left V 5 bases short and J 3 bases short, with 4 bases between. This CDR3 spans 12 amino acids. The germline V gene has CDR1 MNHEY and CDR2 SMNVEV (reference sequence). The DNA of the CDR3 is TGTGCCAGCAGTCCGTACACCGGGGAGCTGTTTTTT. Its protein product is CASSPYTGELFF.

The V call is TRBV11-1, the J call TRBJ2-7; TRBD2 matches 11 bases. The CDR3 has 15 residues. V lost 4 bases, J lost 2 bases, and 4 bases stayed unmatched. Germline loops: CDR1 SGHAT, CDR2 FQDESV (reference sequence). Written as DNA, the CDR3 is TGTGCCAGCAGCTCGCCACTAGCGGGGGCCTACGAGCAGTACTTC. Translated, it gives CASSSPLAGAYEQYF.

This rearrangement joins TRBV5-4 to TRBJ2-7, with 9 bases identical to TRBD1. With V trimmed by 3 bases and J by 2 bases, 3 bases remained unmatched. The CDR3 contains 14 residues. Per germline, CDR1 SGHNT and CDR2 YYREEE (reference sequence). The CDR3 DNA sequence: TGTGCCAGCAGCTCCAACAGGGGGCCCTACGAGCAGTACTTC. It is translated as CASSSNRGPYEQYF.

V is TRBV9 and J is TRBJ2-2; D may match TRBD1 or TRBD2 (5 bases each). The V and J ends lost 6 bases and 0 bases respectively, with 12 bases between them. The CDR3 has 15 amino acids. The germline CDR1 and CDR2 sequences are SGDLS and YYNGEE. The CDR3 DNA reads TGTGCCAGCAATCCGAGGGGCGCGAACACCGGGGAGCTGTTTTTT. This sequence encodes CASNPRGANTGELFF. Variable domain in full (rest from reference TRBV9 and TRBJ2-2): DSGVTQTPKHLITATGQRVTLRCSPRSGDLSVYWYQQSLDQGLQFLIQYYNGEERAKGNILERFSAQQFPDLHSELNLSSLELGDSALYFCASNPRGANTGELFFGEGSRLTVL.

The chain's CDR3 is CASGYNRGDTEAFF. The DNA of the CDR3 is TGTGCCAGCGGCTACAACAGGGGAGACACTGAAGCTTTCTTT. The genes are TRBV7-2 and TRBJ1-1, with 7 bases lining up with TRBD1. The CDR3 is 14 amino acids. V shed 8 bases and J 3 bases; nucleotides not matched to a gene: 9. Germline assignment: CDR1 SGHTA and CDR2 FQGNSA.

V and J are TRBV15 and TRBJ2-2, with D possibly matching TRBD1 (5 bases). Trimming removed 0 bases at V and 4 bases at J, with 12 bases between. The CDR3 length is 16 residues. Per germline, CDR1 LNHNV and CDR2 YYDKDF (reference sequence). The CDR3 loop reads CATSRDRLGVTGELFF. Here the CDR3 DNA reads TGTGCCACCAGCAGAGATCGCTTAGGGGTCACCGGGGAGCTGTTTTTT.

The chain combines TRBV6-1 with TRBJ1-5; D is uncertain. Trimming left V 0 bases short and J 0 bases short, with 21 bases between. The germline V gene encodes CDR1 MNHNS and CDR2 SASEGT. CDR3 length: 20 amino acids. As DNA, the CDR3 is TGTGCCAGCAGTGAAGCGAAGTTTCCCAGTCGAGGAAATAGCAATCAGCCCCAGCATTTT. The encoded protein is CASSEAKFPSRGNSNQPQHF.

The count of this clone is one. J is TRBJ1-5 and V is TRBV7-2; D is possibly TRBD1 (5 bases). Germline assignment: CDR1 SGHTA and CDR2 FQGNSA. V lost 0 bases, J lost 9 bases, and 15 bases lay in between. CDR3 size: 15 residues. The chain's CDR3 is CASSLALGTAAPQHF. The CDR3 DNA follows: TGTGCCAGCAGCTTAGCGTTGGGGACGGCCGCGCCCCAGCATTTT.

V is TRBV27 and J is TRBJ2-1, with 8 bases identical to TRBD2. Looked up from germline, CDR1 is MNHEY and CDR2 is SMNVEV (reference sequence). The J segment lost 7 bases and the V segment lost 0 bases, leaving 11 bases of the junction unmatched. CDR3 size: 17 residues. The CDR3 loop is CASSLSVPGLVGNEQFF. In DNA form, the CDR3 reads TGTGCCAGCAGTTTATCAGTCCCGGGACTAGTCGGGAATGAGCAGTTCTTC.

Notes on this clone: Other DNA sequences within the sample encode an identical CDR3. The CDR3: CASALDRANEQFF. CDR3 nucleotides: TGTGCTAGTGCCCTAGACAGAGCAAATGAGCAGTTCTTC. J is TRBJ2-1 and V is TRBV12-5; possible D gene TRBD1, 5 bases. This CDR3 has 13 amino acids. Trimming stripped 7 bases from V and 7 bases from J, with 14 bases between. Germline assignment: CDR1 LGHNT and CDR2 FRNRAP.